These 15 T cell receptor beta chains share one sample of origin, sequenced in a study of Graves' ophthalmopathy and Graves' hyperthyroidism (dated by TCRdb to 2017 to 2018). Sequencing used an Illumina HiSeq 2000. For repertoire sequencing, TCR beta CDR3 regions were amplified from RNA transcripts. A first-round RT-PCR used HTBI primers with the Qiagen OneStep RT-PCR kit, followed by a second-round multiplex PCR, size selection and purification. TCRdb took the public reads, trimmed them with fastp at Q25, ran MiXCR for clone calling and kept in-frame beta chains. One record per CDR3 amino acid sequence lists the most common genes and DNA. The sample data list 1 million to 1.3 million distinct CDR3 sequences, and 35% to 40% of these were observed just once. Around 10% of the sample belongs to the ten largest clones. Sample: peripheral blood or thyroid tissue (not recorded which). The receptors stem from an adult man with Graves' hyperthyroidism.

This clonotype was counted a few times. V usage is TRBV7-8 and J usage is TRBJ2-7, with TRBD1 matching 7 bases. Germline assignment: CDR1 SGHVS and CDR2 FQNEAQ. CDR3 length: 15 residues. J gave up 1 base and V 8 bases, and 11 bases lay outside the gene matches. The DNA of the CDR3 is TGTGCCAGCGCAGGAGGAACCAGGGGGTCCTACGAGCAGTACTTC. This translates into CASAGGTRGSYEQYF. The whole variable domain, filled in from reference TRBV7-8 and TRBJ2-7, reads GAGVSQSPRYKVAKRGQDVALRCDPISGHVSLFWYQQALGQGPEFLTYFQNEAQLDKSGLPSDRFFAERPEGSVSTLKIQRTQQEDSAVYLCASAGGTRGSYEQYFGPGTRLTVT.

This clonotype was counted ten times or more. The rearrangement uses TRBV12-3 or TRBV12-4 and TRBJ2-5, with 7 bases aligning to TRBD1. V trimming: 5 bases; J trimming: 12 bases; junction bases outside the gene matches: 6. The CDR3 has 11 amino acids. The CDR3 here is CASSPGQREYF. Here the CDR3 DNA reads TGTGCCAGCAGTCCGGGACAGAGGGAGTACTTC.

This clonotype was picked up many times. V gene TRBV6-5 combines with J gene TRBJ2-7; D is perhaps TRBD1 (5 bases). Germline CDR1 is MNHEY and CDR2 is SVGAGI. The CDR3 extends over 15 amino acids. Trimming left V 2 bases short and J 5 bases short, with 16 bases between. CDR3: CASSYGAGLVHEQYF. The DNA for the CDR3 is TGTGCCAGCAGTTACGGGGCAGGGTTGGTCCACGAGCAGTACTTC.

In its sample, this clonotype was seen many times. J is TRBJ2-7 and V is TRBV7-2; 8 bases agree with TRBD1. Germline V gene lookup returns CDR1 SGHTA and CDR2 FQGNSA. V shed 6 bases, J shed 7 bases, and the junction held 11 bases outside the gene matches. The CDR3 length is 14 residues. The CDR3 loop is CASSPTGVAFEQYF. In DNA form, the CDR3 reads TGTGCCAGCAGTCCGACAGGGGTAGCGTTTGAGCAGTACTTC.

The chain couples TRBV13 to TRBJ1-1, with D possibly TRBD1 on 6 matching bases. V was cut by 7 bases and J by 1 base, with 19 bases left in between. The CDR3 contains 16 residues. Germline-derived CDR1 and CDR2 are PRHDT and FYEKMQ (reference sequence). The DNA of the CDR3 is TGTGCCAGCAAGCCAATTGGGGGGCGAACGAACACTGAAGCTTTCTTT. This encodes CASKPIGGRTNTEAFF.

This clonotype was seen only a few times. The rearrangement links TRBV12-3 or TRBV12-4 to TRBJ1-6; TRBD1 agrees at 9 bases. The CDR3 runs 16 residues. J lost 5 bases, V lost 5 bases, and 7 bases had no gene match. CDR3 in amino acids: CASSLGQGIHNSPLHF. The DNA of the CDR3 is TGTGCCAGCAGTCTAGGACAGGGGATCCATAATTCACCCCTCCACTTT.

This chain joins TRBV29-1 and TRBJ2-3, with 8 positions matching TRBD1. The CDR3 is 16 amino acids. V shed 7 bases, J shed 0 bases, and the junction held 12 bases outside the gene matches. Germline values: CDR1 SQVTM, CDR2 ANQGSEA. In DNA, the CDR3 is TGCAGCGCCTTAGAGTGGACAGGGAAAAGCACAGATACGCAGTATTTT. Residues: CSALEWTGKSTDTQYF.

This clonotype was seen ten or more times. V gene TRBV7-9 combines with J gene TRBJ1-1; no definite D call. The CDR3 runs 16 residues. Germline V gene sequence: CDR1 SEHNR, CDR2 FQNEAQ (reference sequence). Trimming cost V 6 bases and J 1 base, with 18 bases left between them. The CDR3 DNA is TGTGCCAGCAGTCTTGCAGGAGCGATTCAGAACACTGAAGCTTTCTTT. This codes for CASSLAGAIQNTEAFF.

The rearrangement joins TRBV25-1 to TRBJ2-5; tentatively, D is TRBD2 (5 bases). This CDR3 spans 16 amino acids. Germline V lookup: CDR1 MGHDK, CDR2 SYGVNS. Trimming took 9 bases from V and 2 from J, leaving 22 bases between them. The CDR3 nucleotides read TGTGCCAGTAATGCGGGTAACTGGAAGGAACAAGAGACCCAGTACTTC. Translated, it gives CASNAGNWKEQETQYF.

This clonotype was seen at least ten times. The V gene is TRBV25-1, the J gene TRBJ1-6; D remains ambiguous. The CDR3 covers 14 residues. The V and J ends lost 8 bases and 10 bases respectively, with 18 bases between them. Per the germline V gene, CDR1 is MGHDK and CDR2 is SYGVNS. The CDR3 protein is CASRTDWLGSPLHF. The CDR3, as DNA: TGTGCCAGCCGCACGGACTGGCTGGGGTCACCCCTCCACTTT.

The chain couples TRBV20-1 to TRBJ1-2; tentatively, D is TRBD1 (5 bases). Deletions cut 4 bases from V and 0 bases from J, with 18 bases between. The CDR3 spans 16 residues. The germline CDR1 and CDR2 sequences are DFQATT and SNEGSKA (reference sequence). The CDR3 loop reads CSATAPGRPANYGYTF. CDR3 sequence (DNA): TGCAGTGCTACCGCTCCGGGACGGCCAGCTAACTATGGCTACACCTTC.

This clonotype was seen repeatedly, ten times or more. The V and J genes are TRBV5-4 and TRBJ2-7, with D perhaps assigned TRBD1 or TRBD2 (5 bases each). V was trimmed by 2 bases and J by 5 bases, leaving 11 bases between them. The CDR3 contains 13 residues. Per germline, CDR1 SGHNT and CDR2 YYREEE (reference sequence). The CDR3 protein is CASSFGAGDEQYF. The CDR3 DNA reads as TGTGCCAGCAGCTTCGGGGCAGGTGACGAGCAGTACTTC.

The sample holds a few counts of this clonotype. The germline gene is not matched at one end of the junction; a read error may be the cause. The chain recombines TRBV10-3 with TRBJ2-7, with a possible D match to TRBD1 (6 bases). The V gene's germline CDR1 is ENHRY and CDR2 SYGVKD. This CDR3 has 15 amino acids. CDR3 bases: TGTGCCAGCAGTTACTCCAGCCGAACCCAGGGGCGGCAGTACTTC. This translates into CASSYSSRTQGRQYF.

V and J are TRBV6-5 and TRBJ2-7, with no clear D. V lost 0 bases and J lost 1, with 10 bases in between. Germline CDR1 reads MNHEY; CDR2 reads SVGAGI. The CDR3 covers 15 residues. The CDR3 sequence is CASSYSRMDSYEQYF. The DNA for the CDR3 is TGTGCCAGCAGTTACTCGAGGATGGATTCCTACGAGCAGTACTTC.

This clonotype showed up just once. This chain links TRBV15 with TRBJ1-2, with TRBD1 as a possible D gene (6 bases). In germline, CDR1 is LNHNV, CDR2 YYDKDF (reference sequence). This CDR3 spans 14 amino acids. The V end lost 1 base, the J end lost 8 bases, and 14 bases lay between the germline ends. The CDR3 sequence is CATSRARGVRGYTF. For the CDR3, the DNA is TGTGCCACCAGCAGAGCCAGGGGCGTAAGAGGCTACACCTTC.